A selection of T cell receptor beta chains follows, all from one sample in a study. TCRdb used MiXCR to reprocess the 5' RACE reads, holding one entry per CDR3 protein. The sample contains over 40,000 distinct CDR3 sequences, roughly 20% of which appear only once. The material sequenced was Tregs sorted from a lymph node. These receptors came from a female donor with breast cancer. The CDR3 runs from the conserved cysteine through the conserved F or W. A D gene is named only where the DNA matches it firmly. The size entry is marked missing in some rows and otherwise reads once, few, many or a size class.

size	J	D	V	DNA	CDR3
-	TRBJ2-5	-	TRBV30	TGTGCCTGGAGTCCTGGGAGAAAAGAGACCCAGTACTTC	CAWSPGRKETQYF
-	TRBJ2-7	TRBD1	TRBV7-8	TGTGCCAGCAGCTTCCGGACAGGGGATCACGAGCAGTACTTC	CASSFRTGDHEQYF
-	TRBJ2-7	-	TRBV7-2	TGTGCCAGCAGCTCCAGAGACCGCTACGAGCAGTACTTC	CASSSRDRYEQYF
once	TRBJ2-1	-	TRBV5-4	TGTGCCAGCGGCTTTAACGTGGCTCGCGGATACAATGAGCAGTTCTTC	CASGFNVARGYNEQFF
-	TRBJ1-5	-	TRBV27	TGTGCCAGCAGTTTACGGGGGGACAATAGCAATCAGCCCCAGCATTTT	CASSLRGDNSNQPQHF
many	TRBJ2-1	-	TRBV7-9	TGTGCCAGCGATGTAGGCAATGAGCAGTTCTTC	CASDVGNEQFF
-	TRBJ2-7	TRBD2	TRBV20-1	TGCAGTGCCAGGAGACTGACTAGCGAGTCCCCAGTGCAGTACTTC	CSARRLTSESPVQYF
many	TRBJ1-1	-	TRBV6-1	TGTGCCAGCAGGATCATCCGGGGCACTGAAGCTTTCTTT	CASRIIRGTEAFF
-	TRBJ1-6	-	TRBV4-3	TGCGCCAGCAGCCTCTCGACAGTCTATAATTCACCCCTCCACTTT	CASSLSTVYNSPLHF
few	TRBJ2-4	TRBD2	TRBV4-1	TGCGCCAGCAGCCAAGTTCCTAGCGGGAGGGCCGGGTCGGCCAAAAACATTCAGTACTTC	CASSQVPSGRAGSAKNIQYF
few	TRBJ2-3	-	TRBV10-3	TGTGCCATCAGAGGGGCAGATACGCAGTATTTT	CAIRGADTQYF
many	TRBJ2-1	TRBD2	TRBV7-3	TGTGCCAGCAGCTTAGGGGCTAGCGGGAGGGGTGAGCAGTTCTTC	CASSLGASGRGEQFF
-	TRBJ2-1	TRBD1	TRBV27	TGTGCCAGCAGTTTATGGACAGGGAGGTACAATGAGCAGTTCTTC	CASSLWTGRYNEQFF
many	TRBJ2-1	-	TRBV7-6	TGTGCCAGCAGCTCTCGAGGCCGACAGGGACTAGAGCAGTTCTTC	CASSSRGRQGLEQFF
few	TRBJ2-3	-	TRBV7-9	TGTGCCAGCAGCCCCCCAGTCGGGAGAACAGATACGCAGTATTTT	CASSPPVGRTDTQYF
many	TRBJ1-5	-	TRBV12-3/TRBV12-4	TGTGCCAGCAGCAATCGACAGGTTCAGCCCCAGCATTTT	CASSNRQVQPQHF
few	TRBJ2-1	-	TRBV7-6	TGTGCCAGCAGCTCTAGCAATACTGAGCAGTTCTTC	CASSSSNTEQFF
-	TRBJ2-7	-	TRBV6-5	TGTGCCAGCAGGGGTACGACCTACGAGCAGTACTTC	CASRGTTYEQYF
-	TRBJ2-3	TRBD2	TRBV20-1	TGCAGTGCTTCGGGGAGGGCCGGGGATACGCAGTATTTT	CSASGRAGDTQYF
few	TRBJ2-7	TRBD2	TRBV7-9	TGTGCCAGCAGCTATAGCGGGAGGAAGGAGCAGTACTTC	CASSYSGRKEQYF
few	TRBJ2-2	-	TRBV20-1	TGCAGTGCTAGTCCGCGGGCCCGGGGAACCGGGGAGCTGTTTTTT	CSASPRARGTGELFF
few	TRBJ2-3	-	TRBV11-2	TGTGCCAGCAGCCAACGCCCTCTGACAGGATTCACAGATACGCAGTATTTT	CASSQRPLTGFTDTQYF
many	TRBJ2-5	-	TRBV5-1	TGCGCCAGCAGCTATAGGGGCGCAGAGACCCAGTACTTC	CASSYRGAETQYF
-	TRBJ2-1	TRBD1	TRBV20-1	TGCAGTCCTAATACCCGAGGAAGGGGGCCCGACTCCTACAATGAGCAGTTCTTC	CSPNTRGRGPDSYNEQFF
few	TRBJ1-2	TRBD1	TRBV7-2	TGTGCCAGCAGACTTAACAGGGGAACATCAGGCTACACCTTC	CASRLNRGTSGYTF
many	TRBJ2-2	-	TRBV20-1	TGCAGTGCTAGAGATCCAGGGTCAATCAACACCGGGGAGCTGTTTTTT	CSARDPGSINTGELFF
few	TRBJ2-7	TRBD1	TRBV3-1	TGTGCCAGCAGCCAACAGGGGGTAAGCTCCTACGAGCAGTACTTC	CASSQQGVSSYEQYF
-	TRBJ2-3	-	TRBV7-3	TGTGCCAGCAGCTTAGAGACAAGCGCAGATACGCAGTATTTT	CASSLETSADTQYF
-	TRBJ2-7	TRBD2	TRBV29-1	TGCAGCGCTGGGGGACGACGGACTAGCGGGGTCTACGAGCAGTACTTC	CSAGGRRTSGVYEQYF
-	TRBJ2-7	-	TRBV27	TGTGCCAGCAGTCCCCAAATCCCCTACGAGCAGTACTTC	CASSPQIPYEQYF
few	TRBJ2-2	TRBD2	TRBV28	TGTGCCAGCACCACTCTCATCACCCGGACTAGCGGGAGAGTCAACACCGGGGAGCTGTTTTTT	CASTTLITRTSGRVNTGELFF
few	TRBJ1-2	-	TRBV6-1	TGTGCCAGCAGTGTATACAATAACTATGGCTACACCTTC	CASSVYNNYGYTF
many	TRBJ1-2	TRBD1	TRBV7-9	TGTGCCAGTGCCGCGGACAGGGAGATAGCTAACTATGGCTACACCTTC	CASAADREIANYGYTF
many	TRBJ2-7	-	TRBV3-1	TGTGCCAGCAGCCCCCTATCCGGCGGGCAGTACTTC	CASSPLSGGQYF
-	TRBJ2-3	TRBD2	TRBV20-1	TGCAGTGCTAGAGATCTGCGGGAGGCCAAAAGCGACACAGATACGCAGTATTTT	CSARDLREAKSDTDTQYF
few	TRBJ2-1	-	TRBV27	TGTGCCAGCAGTTTTTTCTTGGGTAGCAATGAGCAGTTCTTC	CASSFFLGSNEQFF
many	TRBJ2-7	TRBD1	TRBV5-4	TGTGCCAGCACCTCCCGGGACAGGGTAGGCGAGCAGTACTTC	CASTSRDRVGEQYF
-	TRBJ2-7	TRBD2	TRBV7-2	TGTGCCAGCAGCTCTAGGACTAGTGCAATCCACGAGCAGTACTTC	CASSSRTSAIHEQYF
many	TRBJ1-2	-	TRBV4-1	TGCGCCAGCAGCCAAGGACTGTATAACTATGGCTACACCTTC	CASSQGLYNYGYTF
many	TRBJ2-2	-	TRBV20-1	TGCAGTGCTAGAGTCGGAGGCGGGGAGCTGTTTTTT	CSARVGGGELFF
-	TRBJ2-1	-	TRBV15	TGTGCCACCAGCAGGGGGAACAACAATGAGCAGTTCTTC	CATSRGNNNEQFF
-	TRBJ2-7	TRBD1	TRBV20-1	TGCAGTGCTAGGGGGGACAGACACGAGCAGTACTTC	CSARGDRHEQYF
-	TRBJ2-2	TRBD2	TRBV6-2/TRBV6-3	TGTGCCAGCAGTCCTAGCGGGAACACCGGGGAGCTGTTTTTT	CASSPSGNTGELFF
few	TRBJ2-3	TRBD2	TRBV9	TGTGCCAGCAGCAAGGGGAGGGAATGGAGAGATACGCAGTATTTT	CASSKGREWRDTQYF
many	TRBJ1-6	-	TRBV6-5	TGTGCCAGCGGGAATTATATCCCCTCCTATAATTCACCCCTCCACTTT	CASGNYIPSYNSPLHF
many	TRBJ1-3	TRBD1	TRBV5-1	TGCGCCAGCAGCTTAGGGACAGCGCACTCTGGAAACACCATATATTTT	CASSLGTAHSGNTIYF
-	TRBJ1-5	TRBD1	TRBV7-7	TGTGCCAGCAGCCCCGGACAGGGTCAGCCCCAGCATTTT	CASSPGQGQPQHF
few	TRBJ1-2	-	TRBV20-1	TGCAGTGCTTACGACAGAAAGAATGGCTACACCTTC	CSAYDRKNGYTF
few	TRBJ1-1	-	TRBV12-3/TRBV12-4	TGTGCCAGCAGACCAGGGAATCTTCTCCAGGGCACTGAAGCTTTCTTT	CASRPGNLLQGTEAFF
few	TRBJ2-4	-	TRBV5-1	TGCGCCAGCAGCTTGAACGTCGAGAACATTCAGTACTTC	CASSLNVENIQYF
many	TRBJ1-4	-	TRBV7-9	TGTGCCAGCAGCTTTCGGTGGGAAGAAAAACTGTTTTTT	CASSFRWEEKLFF
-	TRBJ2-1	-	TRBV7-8	TGTGCCAGCGCGGGCGGGTTGACTGTCTCCTACAATGAGCAGTTCTTC	CASAGGLTVSYNEQFF
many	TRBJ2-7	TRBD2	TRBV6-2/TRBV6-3	TGTGCCAGCAGACTGACTAGCGGGACGCTGGAGCAGTACTTC	CASRLTSGTLEQYF